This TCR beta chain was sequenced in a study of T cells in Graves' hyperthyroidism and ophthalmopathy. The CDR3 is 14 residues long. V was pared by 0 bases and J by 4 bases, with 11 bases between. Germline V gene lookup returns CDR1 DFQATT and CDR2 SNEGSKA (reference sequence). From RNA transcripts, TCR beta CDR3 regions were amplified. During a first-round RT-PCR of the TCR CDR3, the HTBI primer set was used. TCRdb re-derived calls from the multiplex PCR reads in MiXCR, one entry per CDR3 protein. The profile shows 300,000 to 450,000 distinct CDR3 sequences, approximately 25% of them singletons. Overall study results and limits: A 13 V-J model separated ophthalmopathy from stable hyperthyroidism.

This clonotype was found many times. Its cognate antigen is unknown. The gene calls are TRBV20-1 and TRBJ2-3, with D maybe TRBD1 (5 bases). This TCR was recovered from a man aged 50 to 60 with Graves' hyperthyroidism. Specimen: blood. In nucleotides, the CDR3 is TGCAGTGCTAGAGATGTCCAGGGCGCAGATACGCAGTATTTT. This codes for CSARDVQGADTQYF.